Listed here are 30 T cell receptor beta chains from one sample, sequenced in a study of cytomegalovirus exposure and HLA in healthy donors. Clones were sequenced by immunoSEQ multiplex PCR, and TCRdb holds only the in-frame ones, with some missing. The table lists about 150,000 clones, around 90% of them singletons, with under 3% in the top ten. Sequenced material: PBMCs. The origin of the receptors is a young man in good health and CMV-seronegative.

J is TRBJ1-5 and V is TRBV6-5; TRBD1 aligns across 7 bases. Germline trimming cut 6 bases from V and 10 bases from J; bases unmatched to any gene: 6. Per germline, CDR1 MNHEY and CDR2 SVGAGI. The CDR3 loop spans 12 amino acids. CDR3 amino acids: CASRGTGAPQHF. The DNA of the CDR3 is TGTGCCAGCAGAGGTACAGGGGCACCCCAGCATTTT.

The rearrangement joins TRBV7-2 to TRBJ2-7; 9 bases are shared with TRBD2. Germline CDR1 is SGHTA and CDR2 is FQGNSA. CDR3 size: 16 residues. V dropped 5 bases and J dropped 5; count of bases not matched to a gene: 13. CDR3 bases: TGTGCCAGCAGCCCAGGGGGTTGGCGGGAGGGGAACGAGCAGTACTTC. Amino acids: CASSPGGWREGNEQYF.

This sequence joins TRBV28 and TRBJ1-1; 8 nucleotides line up with TRBD1. The CDR3 extends over 16 amino acids. The trim removed 6 bases at V and 5 bases at J, leaving 14 bases unmatched. From germline, CDR1 is MDHEN and CDR2 SYDVKM. For the CDR3, the DNA is TGTGCCAGCAGGAGGGCAAGGACAGGGAAGTTAACTGAAGCTTTCTTT. It encodes CASRRARTGKLTEAFF.

The J gene is TRBJ1-1, the V gene TRBV2, with D possibly being TRBD1 (5 bases). Per germline, CDR1 SNHLY and CDR2 FYNNEI. The CDR3 consists of 15 residues. Trimming shortened V by 0 bases and J by 4 bases, and 12 bases separated the two germline ends. The DNA of the CDR3 is TGTGCCAGCAGTGAAGCTCTCCTAAGGGGCACTGAAGCTTTCTTT. Amino acid sequence: CASSEALLRGTEAFF.

The rearrangement joins TRBV6-5 to TRBJ1-1; the match to TRBD1 covers 11 bases. J was trimmed by 1 base and V by 6 bases; bases with no gene match: 4. The CDR3 covers 15 residues. CDR1 MNHEY and CDR2 SVGAGI come from the germline V gene. The CDR3 DNA reads as TGTGCCAGCAGGCCCGGGACAGGGGGGAACACTGAAGCTTTCTTT. Translating it yields CASRPGTGGNTEAFF.

This clone has a single count. V is TRBV11-3 and J is TRBJ2-7, with D possibly TRBD2 on 6 matching bases. From germline, CDR1 is SGHNT and CDR2 YENEEA. V lost 5 bases and J lost 3, with 17 bases in between. The CDR3 length is 15 residues. CDR3 loop: CASSGGTDQIYEQYV. As DNA, the CDR3 is TGTGCCAGCAGCGGGGGGACGGACCAGATCTACGAGCAGTACGTC.

This clone was recorded once. The chain has TRBV4-1 and TRBJ2-2; 13 bases are a match to TRBD2. The ends lost 4 bases at V and 4 bases at J; junction bases unmatched: 12. Germline assignment: CDR1 MGHRA and CDR2 YSYEKL. The CDR3 covers 19 residues. DNA for the CDR3: TGCGCCAGCAGCCCCCAAGGCGGACTAGCGGGGGTAATCACCGGGGAGCTGTTTTTT. Amino acids: CASSPQGGLAGVITGELFF.

Only one count was recorded for this clone. The rearrangement uses TRBV28 and TRBJ2-7; 8 nucleotides align to TRBD2. CDR1 MDHEN and CDR2 SYDVKM come from the germline V gene. V lost 6 bases, J lost 2 bases, and 3 bases stayed unmatched. CDR3 length: 13 amino acids. The CDR3 protein is CASSGGATYEQYV. The CDR3 DNA reads TGTGCCAGCAGCGGGGGGGCGACCTACGAGCAGTACGTC.

This sequence joins TRBV5-1 and TRBJ1-1; D gene ambiguous. The CDR3 is made up of 12 amino acids. Germline assignment: CDR1 SGHRS and CDR2 YFSETQ. With 4 bases removed from V and 4 bases from J, the gap between germline ends came to 8 bases. The CDR3 spells CASSNVGTEAFF. In nucleotides, the CDR3 is TGCGCCAGCAGCAACGTCGGCACTGAAGCTTTCTTT.

This clone was seen only a few times. The rearrangement joins TRBV10-2 to TRBJ2-7; 8 positions match TRBD2. Trimming cost V 2 bases and J 7 bases; bases outside gene matches: 13. Germline loops: CDR1 WSHSY, CDR2 SAAADI. The CDR3 totals 16 residues. The CDR3 here is CASSEIRVAGYLEQYV. The DNA for the CDR3 is TGCGCCAGCAGTGAGATAAGGGTAGCGGGGTACTTGGAGCAGTACGTC.

The chain uses TRBV11-1 and TRBJ1-2; TRBD1 agrees at 11 bases. Trimming took 1 base from V and 8 from J; bases not matched to a gene: 9. The CDR3 runs to 16 residues. Germline values: CDR1 SGHAT, CDR2 FQDESV (reference sequence). The CDR3 sequence is CASSLDLDRGRRGYTF. The CDR3 DNA reads as TGTGCCAGCAGCTTAGACTTGGACAGGGGGCGGCGAGGCTACACCTTC.

The chain uses TRBV6-1 and TRBJ1-2; D may be TRBD1 (6 bases). Germline CDR1 MNHNS, CDR2 SASEGT. CDR3 length equals 12 residues. The ends were cut back, 2 bases at V and 8 bases at J, with 9 bases in the middle. The CDR3 DNA follows: TGTGCCAGCAGTGAACAGGGGAAAGGCTACACCTTC. Translation gives CASSEQGKGYTF.

This chain connects TRBV4-1 to TRBJ2-7; D is perhaps TRBD1 (5 bases). Germline CDR1 is MGHRA and CDR2 is YSYEKL. The V gene lost 2 bases and the J gene lost 3 bases, with 17 bases spanning the gap. The CDR3 sequence is 16 residues long. CDR3 amino acids: CASSQPGRAARYEQYF. The CDR3 DNA follows: TGCGCCAGCAGCCAACCCGGCAGGGCTGCCCGCTACGAGCAGTACTTC.

V and J are TRBV25-1 and TRBJ2-1, with 8 nucleotides matching TRBD1. Germline V lookup: CDR1 MGHDK, CDR2 SYGVNS. With V trimmed by 8 bases and J by 5 bases, 8 bases remained unmatched. This CDR3 is 14 amino acids long. The CDR3 DNA follows: TGTGCCAGCTTCGGACAGGGTACCCACAATGAGCAGTTCTTC. It translates to CASFGQGTHNEQFF. The whole variable domain, remainder taken from reference TRBV25-1 and TRBJ2-1, is EADIYQTPRYLVIGTGKKITLECSQTMGHDKMYWYQQDPGMELHLIHYSYGVNSTEKGDLSSESTVSRIRTEHFPLTLESARPSHTSQYLCASFGQGTHNEQFFGPGTRLTVL.

The V gene is TRBV6-6, the J gene TRBJ1-4; D not certain. The ends were cut back, 6 bases at V and 8 bases at J, with 13 bases in the middle. This CDR3 spans 13 amino acids. The germline V gene encodes CDR1 MNHNY and CDR2 SVGAGI (reference sequence). The DNA for the CDR3 is TGTGCCAGCAGGACCGCAAGCGGCGAAAAACTGTTTTTT. Translating gives CASRTASGEKLFF.

The chain combines TRBV5-1 with TRBJ2-5; TRBD2 is a possible D gene (6 bases). Germline CDR1 and CDR2: SGHRS and YFSETQ. This CDR3 region has 15 residues. Trimming left V 0 bases short and J 5 bases short, with 14 bases between. The CDR3 is CASSLAVGGKETQYF. As DNA, the CDR3 is TGCGCCAGCAGCTTGGCTGTGGGGGGTAAGGAGACCCAGTACTTC.

In the case of this clone: Additional DNA sequences in this sample encode the identical CDR3. The genes are TRBV18 and TRBJ2-7; 8 bases are a match to TRBD1. Germline V lookup: CDR1 KGHSH, CDR2 LQKENI. Trimming took 2 bases from V and 4 from J; bases not matched to a gene: 4. This CDR3 is 14 amino acids long. Here the CDR3 reads CASSPGQGAYEQYF. Here the CDR3 DNA reads TGTGCCAGCTCACCAGGGCAGGGGGCATACGAGCAGTACTTC.

The chain joins TRBV27 to TRBJ1-5; D remains unclear. V dropped 6 bases and J dropped 0 bases, with 15 bases sitting between them. This CDR3 is 16 amino acids long. Germline V lookup: CDR1 MNHEY, CDR2 SMNVEV (reference sequence). The CDR3 reads CASRGIGEASNQPQHF. DNA for the CDR3: TGTGCCAGCAGGGGTATTGGAGAGGCTAGCAATCAGCCCCAGCATTTT.

Remarks on this clone: One end of the junction is discordant with germline, which a read error may explain. The chain recombines TRBV7-7 with TRBJ2-2; the D is unclear. Germline CDR1 is SSHAT and CDR2 is FNYEAQ (reference sequence). The CDR3 is 14 residues long. The CDR3 sequence: CASSPYGRTGELFF. The CDR3 coding sequence is TGTGCTAGCAGCCCTTATGGCCGCACCGGGGAGCTGTTTTTT.

The rearrangement uses TRBV4-3 and TRBJ2-7; the match to TRBD2 covers 7 bases. Trimming at V came to 0 bases and at J to 6 bases, leaving 8 bases not matched to a gene. CDR3 length: 15 amino acids. From germline, CDR1 is LGHNA and CDR2 YSLEER. CDR3 nucleotides: TGCGCCAGCAGCCAAGATTGGGGGGGAGTAAGCGAGCAGTACTTC. This gives the protein CASSQDWGGVSEQYF.

This clone was observed at least ten times. The chain has TRBV6-5 and TRBJ2-7; 9 positions agree with TRBD1. J lost 3 bases, V lost 6 bases, and 6 bases had no gene match. The germline CDR1 and CDR2 sequences are MNHEY and SVGAGI. This CDR3 contains 14 residues. This CDR3 is CASSPGTGRYEQYV. Written as DNA, the CDR3 is TGTGCCAGCAGCCCCGGGACAGGGCGCTACGAGCAGTACGTC.

This chain uses TRBV7-9 with TRBJ2-2; TRBD1 agrees at 7 bases. The germline V gene has CDR1 SEHNR and CDR2 FQNEAQ (reference sequence). CDR3 length equals 14 residues. V shed 7 bases and J 5 bases; nucleotides not matched to a gene: 7. The CDR3 protein is CASIPTGWTGELFF. The DNA of the CDR3 is TGTGCCAGCATACCGACAGGGTGGACCGGGGAGCTGTTTTTT.

About this clone: One junction end does not reproduce the germline sequence, and a read error may be involved. CDR3: CAISPGLAGLRKQYF. CDR3 in DNA: TGTGCCATCAGTCCGGGACTAGCGGGCCTGAGAAAGCAGTACTTC. The V and J genes are TRBV28 and TRBJ2-7, with 12 bases matching TRBD2. This CDR3 has 15 residues. Germline assignment: CDR1 MDHEN and CDR2 SYDVKM.

The V gene is TRBV7-8, the J gene TRBJ1-6, with D hard to call. Germline V gene sequence: CDR1 SGHVS, CDR2 FQNEAQ. CDR3 length: 14 residues. V was cut by 5 bases and J by 0 bases, with 5 bases left in between. CDR3 in amino acids: CASSGSSYNSPLHF. The CDR3 region has the DNA TGTGCCAGCAGCGGGAGCTCCTATAATTCACCCCTCCACTTT.

The table lists this clone with a few counts. The chain uses TRBV11-1 and TRBJ1-4, with 7 bases that match TRBD1. Germline V gives CDR1 SGHAT, CDR2 FQDESV (reference sequence). V shed 5 bases and J 4 bases; nucleotides not matched to a gene: 4. The CDR3 loop spans 14 amino acids. CDR3 nucleotide sequence: TGTGCCAGCAGCCAGGGGGACCTTAATGAAAAACTGTTTTTT. Its translation is CASSQGDLNEKLFF.

This clone was detected only once. J is TRBJ2-1 and V is TRBV28, with a weak D call TRBD2 (5 bases). Trimming shortened V by 2 bases and J by 8 bases, and 16 bases separated the two germline ends. CDR1 and CDR2 from the germline V gene are MDHEN and SYDVKM. The CDR3 totals 15 residues. The CDR3, as DNA: TGTGCCAGCAGTTTACCGGACTTACCGGTCCATGAGCAGTTCTTC. It translates to CASSLPDLPVHEQFF.

This chain links TRBV7-9 with TRBJ1-1; perhaps TRBD1 as D (5 bases). The germline V gene encodes CDR1 SEHNR and CDR2 FQNEAQ (reference sequence). The CDR3 covers 13 residues. V lost 1 base, J lost 8 bases, and 11 bases lay in between. The CDR3 is CASSLGSGQEAFF. The CDR3 DNA is TGTGCCAGCAGCTTAGGCTCAGGACAAGAAGCTTTCTTT.

Turning to this clone: Additional DNA sequences in this sample encode the identical CDR3. The chain is built from TRBV29-1 and TRBJ2-7, with 9 nucleotides matching TRBD1. The CDR3 is 15 residues long. Germline CDR1 and CDR2: SQVTM and ANQGSEA. The J segment lost 1 base and the V segment lost 3 bases, leaving 7 bases of the junction unmatched. The CDR3 coding sequence is TGCAGCGTTGACCTAACCGGGACAGGGTCCTACGAGCAGTACTTC. Translation: CSVDLTGTGSYEQYF.

The chain has TRBV11-2 and TRBJ2-3; tentative D call: TRBD2 (5 bases). The V gene lost 5 bases and the J gene lost 1 base, with 13 bases spanning the gap. The CDR3 extends over 15 amino acids. CDR1 and CDR2 (germline): SGHAT, FQNNGV. CDR3 protein: CASSRLLGGTDTQYF. For the CDR3, the DNA is TGTGCCAGCAGCCGTCTCTTGGGAGGCACAGATACGCAGTATTTT.

About this clone: Different DNA sequences within this sample yield the same CDR3. The chain carries TRBV27 and TRBJ1-2, with a possible D match to TRBD1 (6 bases). V gave up 2 bases and J gave up 8 bases, with 9 bases separating them. Germline V gene sequence: CDR1 MNHEY, CDR2 SMNVEV (reference sequence). This CDR3 has 12 amino acids. The CDR3 nucleotides read TGTGCCAGCAGTTTAGGGGGGGCGGGCTACACCTTC. Translating it yields CASSLGGAGYTF.